The following is a TCR beta chain sequence with its context. The antigen is undetermined. Memory CD4+ cells were the fraction left after CD45RA+ naive selection. TCRdb's table, derived via immunoSEQ multiplex PCR, lists solely in-frame clones and lacks some. Here the sample spans 1,400,000 or so clones, 98% being singletons. These data originate in a study of shared clonotypes between healthy human individuals. Background on the study: Each donor had three CD4 naive, three CD4 memory, two CD8 naive and one CD8 memory plate.

Whole-study results and caveats: Generally, estimated richness proved larger in naive subsets than it did in memory subsets. The authors expected sequencing depth to affect clonotype sharing among donors.

V shed 3 bases and J shed 4 bases, with 19 bases lying between them. Germline CDR1 ENHRY, CDR2 SYGVKD. This CDR3 has 17 amino acids. Sequenced input: naive CD4+ T cells sorted from blood. Subset indicated: CD45RA+ positively selected. The TCR originated in a man aged 25-40 years in good health. The chain carries TRBV10-3 and TRBJ1-5; D possibly corresponds to TRBD1 (6 bases). This CDR3 is CAISDFTGSVGNQPQHF. The CDR3 DNA sequence: TGTGCCATCAGTGATTTTACAGGGTCGGTAGGGAATCAGCCCCAGCATTTT.